The present T cell receptor beta chain was sequenced within a study of T cell repertoires in cytomegalovirus infection. Study background: CMV epitopes that were recently identified and HLA-C-restricted were used alongside well-studied HLA-B-restricted ones. It was the public TCR beta signatures that indicated both CMV infection and matching HLA type. Study outcomes and limitations: Within the response measured ex vivo, HLA-C-restricted CMV-specific TCR beta clonotypes were dominant.

This clonotype has a single count. Its cognate antigen is unknown. V was trimmed by 3 bases and J by 0 bases, leaving 14 bases between them. This CDR3 comprises 16 residues. Germline-derived CDR1 and CDR2 are MNHGY and SAAAGT. MiXCR, applied by TCRdb to the reads, yields one record per CDR3 protein. The table lists approximately 730,000 distinct CDR3 sequences, around a third of them singletons. The material was cultured PBMCs, obtained from culture after CMV antigen stimulation. The receptor's source is a human donor in good health (CMV status not recorded). Some clones in this sample may be carry-over from other donors' samples. The V and J genes are TRBV6-8 and TRBJ2-5, with D possibly being TRBD1 (6 bases). The CDR3 coding sequence is TGTGCCAGCAGTTATCGGACAGCCAACTACCAAGAGACCCAGTACTTC. As protein: CASSYRTANYQETQYF.